In this sample, the clone carrying this T cell receptor (beta chain) turned up once. Its matching antigen is unknown. Germline V gene data show CDR1 as MDHEN and CDR2 as SYDVKM. V gave up 7 bases and J gave up 2 bases, with 15 bases separating them. There are 15 residues in the CDR3. The primer mix had 60 Vbeta and 13 Jbeta primers. The method was immunoSEQ multiplex PCR; TCRdb's version includes in-frame clones alone and lacks a portion of them. The sample records about 100,000 clones, around 80% being singletons. This record comes from a study of cytomegalovirus exposure and HLA in healthy donors. Notes on the study in general: The authors later found HLA-associated TCR beta chains more clonally expanded than equally common others. Accurate prediction of HLA-A and HLA-B alleles (for most subjects) was reportedly achieved from TCR beta sequences.

The sequence was collected from a man aged 25-45 years in good health and CMV-seronegative. This chain links TRBV28 with TRBJ1-5; no firm D call. The sequencing input was PBMCs. The CDR3 region is CASNPTIAGNQPQHF. The CDR3 coding sequence is TGTGCCAGCAATCCGACCATAGCGGGCAATCAGCCCCAGCATTTT.